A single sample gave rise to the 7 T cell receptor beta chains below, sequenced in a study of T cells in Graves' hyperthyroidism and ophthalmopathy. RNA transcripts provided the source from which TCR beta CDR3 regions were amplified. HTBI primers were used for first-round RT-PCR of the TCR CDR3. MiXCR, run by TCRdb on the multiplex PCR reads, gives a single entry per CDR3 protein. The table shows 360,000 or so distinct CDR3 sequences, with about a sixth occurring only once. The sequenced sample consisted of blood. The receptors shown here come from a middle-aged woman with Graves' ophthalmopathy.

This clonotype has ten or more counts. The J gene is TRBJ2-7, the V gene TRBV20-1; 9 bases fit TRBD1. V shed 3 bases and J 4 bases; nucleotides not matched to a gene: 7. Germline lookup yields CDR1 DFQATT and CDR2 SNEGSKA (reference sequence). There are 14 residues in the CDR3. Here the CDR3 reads CSASGGTGMYEQYF. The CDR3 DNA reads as TGCAGTGCTAGTGGGGGGACAGGGATGTACGAGCAGTACTTC.

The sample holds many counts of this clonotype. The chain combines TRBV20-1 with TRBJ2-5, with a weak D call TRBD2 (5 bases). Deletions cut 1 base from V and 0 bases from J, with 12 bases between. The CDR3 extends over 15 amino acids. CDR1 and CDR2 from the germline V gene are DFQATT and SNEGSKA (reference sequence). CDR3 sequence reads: CSARGGGGHQETQYF. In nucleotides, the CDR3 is TGCAGTGCTAGAGGTGGAGGCGGGCACCAAGAGACCCAGTACTTC.

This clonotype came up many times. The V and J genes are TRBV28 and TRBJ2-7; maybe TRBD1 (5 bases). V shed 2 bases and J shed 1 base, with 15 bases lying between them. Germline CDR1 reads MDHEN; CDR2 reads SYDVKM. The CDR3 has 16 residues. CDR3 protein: CASSLQLKRGSYEQYF. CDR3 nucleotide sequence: TGTGCCAGCAGTTTACAGTTAAAAAGGGGTTCCTACGAGCAGTACTTC.

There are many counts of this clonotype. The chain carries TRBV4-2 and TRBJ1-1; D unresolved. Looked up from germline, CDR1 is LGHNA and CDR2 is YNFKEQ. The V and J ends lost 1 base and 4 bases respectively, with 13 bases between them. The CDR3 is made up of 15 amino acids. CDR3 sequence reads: CASSQVSFGITEAFF. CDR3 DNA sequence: TGTGCCAGCAGCCAAGTGTCGTTCGGGATCACTGAAGCTTTCTTT.

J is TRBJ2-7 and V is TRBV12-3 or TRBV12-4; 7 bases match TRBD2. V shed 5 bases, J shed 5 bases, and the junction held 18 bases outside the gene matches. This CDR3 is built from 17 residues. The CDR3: CASSQALGGVSGDEQYF. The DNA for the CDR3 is TGTGCCAGCAGTCAGGCCCTGGGAGGGGTGAGTGGAGACGAGCAGTACTTC.

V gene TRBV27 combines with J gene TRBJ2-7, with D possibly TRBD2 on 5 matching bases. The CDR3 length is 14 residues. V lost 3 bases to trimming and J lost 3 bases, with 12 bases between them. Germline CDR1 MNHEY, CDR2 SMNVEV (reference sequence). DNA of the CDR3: TGTGCCAGCAGTTTCGGAGGAGCCGTCTACGAGCAGTACTTC. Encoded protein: CASSFGGAVYEQYF.

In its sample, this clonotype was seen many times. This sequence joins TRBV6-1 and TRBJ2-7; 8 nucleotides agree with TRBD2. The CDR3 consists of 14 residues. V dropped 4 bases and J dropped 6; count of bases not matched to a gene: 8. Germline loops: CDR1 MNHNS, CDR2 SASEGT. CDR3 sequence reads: CASSGSSGSSEQYF. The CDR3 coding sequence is TGTGCCAGCAGTGGGAGCAGCGGGAGTAGCGAGCAGTACTTC.